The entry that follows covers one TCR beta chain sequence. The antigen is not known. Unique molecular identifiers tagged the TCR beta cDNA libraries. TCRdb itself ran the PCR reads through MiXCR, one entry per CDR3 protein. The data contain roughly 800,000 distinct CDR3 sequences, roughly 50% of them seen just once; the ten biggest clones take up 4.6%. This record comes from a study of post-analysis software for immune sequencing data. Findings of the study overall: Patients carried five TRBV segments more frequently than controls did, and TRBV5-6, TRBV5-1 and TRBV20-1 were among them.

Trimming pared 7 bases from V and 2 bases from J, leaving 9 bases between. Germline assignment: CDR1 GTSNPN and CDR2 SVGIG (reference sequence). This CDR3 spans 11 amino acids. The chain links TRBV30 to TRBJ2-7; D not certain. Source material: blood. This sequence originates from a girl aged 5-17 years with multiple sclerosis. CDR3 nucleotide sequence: TGTGCCTCAAATGGGGCCTACGAGCAGTACTTC. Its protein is CASNGAYEQYF.